This record concerns one T cell receptor (beta chain) sequence. Its target is not known. This record belongs to a study of shared clonotypes between healthy human individuals. Study observations and caveats: A few donors held about 5% of naive CD4 clonotypes in common.

The method was immunoSEQ multiplex PCR; TCRdb's version includes in-frame clones alone and lacks a portion of them. The sample shows hundreds of thousands of clones, approximately 96% of them seen only once. Trimming stripped 1 base from V and 3 bases from J, with 16 bases between. From germline, CDR1 is SGHDN and CDR2 FVKESK. The CDR3 runs 16 residues. Naive CD8 cells comprised CD45RO-negative, CCR7-positively selected cells, excluding terminally differentiated effector memory CD45RA+ cells. This rearrangement joins TRBV14 to TRBJ2-7; perhaps TRBD2 as D (5 bases). The sample taken for sequencing was naive CD8+ T cells sorted from blood. This receptor was taken from a woman aged 25-40 years in good health. CDR3 in amino acids: CASSQAYDYRIYEQYF. CDR3 DNA sequence: TGTGCCAGCAGCCAAGCATACGACTATAGAATCTACGAGCAGTACTTC.